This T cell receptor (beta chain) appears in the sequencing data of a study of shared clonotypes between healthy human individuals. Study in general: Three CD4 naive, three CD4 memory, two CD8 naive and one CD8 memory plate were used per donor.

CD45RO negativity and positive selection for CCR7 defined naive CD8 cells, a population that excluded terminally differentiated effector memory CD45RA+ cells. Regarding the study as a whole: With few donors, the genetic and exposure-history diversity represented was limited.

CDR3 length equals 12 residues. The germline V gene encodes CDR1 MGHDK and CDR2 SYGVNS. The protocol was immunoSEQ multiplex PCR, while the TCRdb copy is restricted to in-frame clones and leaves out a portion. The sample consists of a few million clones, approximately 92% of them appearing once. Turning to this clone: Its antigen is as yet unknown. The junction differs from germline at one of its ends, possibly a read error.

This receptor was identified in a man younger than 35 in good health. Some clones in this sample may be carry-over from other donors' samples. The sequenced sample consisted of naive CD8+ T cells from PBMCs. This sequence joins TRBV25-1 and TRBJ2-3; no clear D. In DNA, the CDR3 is TGTGCCAGCAGTAAATACTCAGATACGCAGTATTTT. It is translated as CASSKYSDTQYF.